The 9 T cell receptor beta chains presented below share a single source sample, sequenced in a study of neurological immune-mediated disorders. TCRdb re-derived calls from the 5' RACE reads in MiXCR, one entry per CDR3 protein. The data show 80,000 or so distinct CDR3 sequences, with roughly 9% seen just once and 1.5% to 2% held by the top ten. Sequences were obtained from PBMCs. The receptors come from a man aged 50-60 years in good health.

This clonotype occurred many times. The chain combines TRBV10-3 with TRBJ1-5, with 8 bases that match TRBD1. Trimming cost V 0 bases and J 6 bases; bases outside gene matches: 19. The CDR3 runs to 20 residues. Germline CDR1 and CDR2: ENHRY and SYGVKD. The CDR3 here is CAISESVTARAGGSSQPQHF. The CDR3 nucleotides are TGTGCCATCAGTGAGTCGGTGACCGCTCGGGCAGGGGGCTCTAGTCAGCCCCAGCATTTT.

This clonotype was counted only a few times. The V and J genes are TRBV19 and TRBJ1-4, with D maybe TRBD1 (5 bases). Germline V gene sequence: CDR1 LNHDA, CDR2 SQIVND (reference sequence). V was shortened by 6 bases and J by 3 bases, with 14 bases between the two germline ends. This CDR3 is built from 15 residues. The CDR3 DNA follows: TGTGCCAGTAGGAACAGGTTATCCGCTAATGAAAAACTGTTTTTT. Translating gives CASRNRLSANEKLFF.

There are many counts of this clonotype. The chain carries TRBV5-1 and TRBJ1-1, with no clear D. V was shortened by 0 bases and J by 1 base, with 13 bases between the two germline ends. The CDR3 contains 16 residues. Germline V CDR1 and CDR2: SGHRS, YFSETQ. The CDR3, as DNA: TGCGCCAGCAGCTTGGAAGGGTCTGTGGCGAACACTGAAGCTTTCTTT. Translation gives CASSLEGSVANTEAFF.

This clonotype has at least ten counts. The chain is built from TRBV5-1 and TRBJ2-1; 13 bases are a match to TRBD2. Germline CDR1 and CDR2: SGHRS and YFSETQ. The CDR3 runs to 17 residues. V shed 4 bases, J shed 4 bases, and the junction held 8 bases outside the gene matches. CDR3 protein: CASSPQRGLAGYNEQFF. The CDR3 nucleotides are TGCGCCAGCAGCCCACAACGGGGACTAGCGGGATACAATGAGCAGTTCTTC.

This clonotype was counted at least ten times. This chain connects TRBV7-2 to TRBJ2-3; possible D gene TRBD2, 5 bases. V dropped 3 bases and J dropped 1 base, with 17 bases sitting between them. CDR1 SGHTA and CDR2 FQGNSA come from the germline V gene. The CDR3 covers 17 residues. DNA of the CDR3: TGTGCCAGCAGCTTGGGCGGGCGCTCCCCCGGCACAGATACGCAGTATTTT. Its translation is CASSLGGRSPGTDTQYF.

This clonotype was counted many times. The chain combines TRBV5-1 with TRBJ2-7; D possibly corresponds to TRBD2 (6 bases). The CDR3 is 14 amino acids. V was shortened by 6 bases and J by 2 bases, with 15 bases between the two germline ends. The germline V gene encodes CDR1 SGHRS and CDR2 YFSETQ. The CDR3 is CASKLLGGTYEQYF. The CDR3 nucleotides are TGCGCCAGCAAGCTGTTAGGCGGGACCTACGAGCAGTACTTC.

There are many counts of this clonotype. This chain joins TRBV14 and TRBJ2-1, with 10 nucleotides matching TRBD1. Trimming removed 3 bases from V and 12 bases from J; junction bases left unmatched: 14. There are 16 residues in the CDR3. Germline assignment: CDR1 SGHDN and CDR2 FVKESK. Written as DNA, the CDR3 is TGTGCCAGCAGCCAGCAACCGGGACAGGGGTTATTGGCGCAGTTCTTC. Its translation: CASSQQPGQGLLAQFF.

This clonotype was found many times. The J gene is TRBJ2-7, the V gene TRBV20-1; TRBD2 is a possible D gene (5 bases). CDR1 is DFQATT and CDR2 is SNEGSKA in the germline V gene (reference sequence). V was cut by 6 bases and J by 2 bases, with 14 bases left in between. CDR3 length equals 13 residues. The CDR3 loop reads CSARWRSPYEQYF. DNA for the CDR3: TGCAGTGCCAGGTGGAGGTCCCCCTACGAGCAGTACTTC.

This clonotype has at least ten counts. The CDR3 coding sequence is TGTGCCAGCAGCCAAACAGATGGCTACACCTTC. This encodes CASSQTDGYTF. The chain recombines TRBV3-1 with TRBJ1-2, with unresolved D. Germline CDR1 and CDR2: LGHDT and YNNKEL (reference sequence). Trimming removed 2 bases from V and 6 bases from J, with 4 bases in between. The CDR3 covers 11 residues.